The 14 T cell receptor beta chains presented below share a single source sample, sequenced in a study of Ad26.COV2.S vaccination and SARS-CoV-2 variants. The treatment was: roughly 18 received Ad26.COV2.S at low or high dose, single or two shots; roughly five received placebo; per-sample allocation not given. The samples date from day 63 after the first vaccine or placebo injection. Data came from immunoSEQ multiplex PCR; TCRdb stores just in-frame clones and leaves some out. This table has around 250,000 clones, about 89% appearing once. The sample consisted of peripheral blood, taken in a trial of Ad26.COV2.S vaccine versus placebo. All receptors come from a person aged 18-60 years who received the Ad26.COV2.S COVID-19 vaccine or a placebo.

The V and J genes are TRBV6-2 or TRBV6-3 and TRBJ1-2, with TRBD1 identical over 7 bases. Germline trimming cut 2 bases from V and 4 bases from J; bases unmatched to any gene: 7. The CDR3 contains 15 residues. Germline CDR1 reads MNHEY; CDR2 reads SVGEGT. DNA for the CDR3: TGTGCCAGCAGTTACCCCCCGACAGGGTTCTATGGCTACACCTTC. Protein product: CASSYPPTGFYGYTF.

V gene TRBV6-2 or TRBV6-3 combines with J gene TRBJ2-5; 8 bases are shared with TRBD2. The CDR3 has 16 residues. Germline loops: CDR1 MNHEY, CDR2 SVGEGT. V was pared by 7 bases and J by 2 bases, with 12 bases of the junction left unmatched. CDR3 in amino acids: CASTPHIVAGQETQYF. Here the CDR3 DNA reads TGTGCCAGCACCCCCCATATAGTAGCGGGACAAGAGACCCAGTACTTC.

CDR3 bases: TGTGCCAGCAGCTTAGGGGACAATTCACCCCTCCACTTT. Amino acid sequence: CASSLGDNSPLHF. V gene TRBV7-2 combines with J gene TRBJ1-6; the D gene is possibly TRBD1 (5 bases). The germline CDR1 and CDR2 sequences are SGHTA and FQGNSA. The CDR3 loop spans 13 amino acids. V gave up 1 base and J gave up 7 bases, with 5 bases separating them.

This clone was found once. The CDR3 reads CATSRVGVSETQYF. The CDR3 region has the DNA TGTGCCACCAGCAGAGTGGGAGTATCTGAGACCCAGTACTTC. V is TRBV15 and J is TRBJ2-5; a weak D match, TRBD2 (5 bases). Trimming stripped 1 base from V and 5 bases from J, with 11 bases between. The germline CDR1 and CDR2 sequences are LNHNV and YYDKDF (reference sequence). The CDR3 runs to 14 residues.

The V call is TRBV7-9, the J call TRBJ2-1; tentatively, D is TRBD2 (6 bases). Germline assignment: CDR1 SEHNR and CDR2 FQNEAQ (reference sequence). This CDR3 is built from 15 residues. The V end lost 5 bases, the J end lost 4 bases, and 15 bases lay between the germline ends. The DNA of the CDR3 is TGTGCCAGCAGCCGTCGGTTAGCGGCGTACAATGAGCAGTTCTTC. Translating gives CASSRRLAAYNEQFF.

This rearrangement joins TRBV28 to TRBJ1-5, with TRBD1 as a possible D gene (6 bases). Germline CDR1 reads MDHEN; CDR2 reads SYDVKM. V lost 6 bases and J lost 4, with 13 bases in between. The CDR3 is 14 amino acids. CDR3 nucleotides: TGTGCCAGCAGATATTACAGGGTGAATCAGCCCCAGCATTTT. This sequence encodes CASRYYRVNQPQHF. The full variable domain, with the rest looked up from reference TRBV28 and TRBJ1-5, is DVKVTQSSRYLVKRTGEKVFLECVQDMDHENMFWYRQDPGLGLRLIYFSYDVKMKEKGDIPEGYSVSREKKERFSLILESASTNQTSMYLCASRYYRVNQPQHFGDGTRLSIL.

The J gene is TRBJ2-3, the V gene TRBV19; the D is unclear. CDR1 LNHDA and CDR2 SQIVND come from the germline V gene (reference sequence). V was cut by 5 bases and J by 7 bases, with 13 bases left in between. CDR3 length: 13 amino acids. The CDR3 protein is CASSPGYQYTQYF. The CDR3 nucleotides read TGTGCCAGTAGTCCGGGCTACCAATATACGCAGTATTTT.

The V gene is TRBV7-9, the J gene TRBJ1-5, with a tentative D call TRBD1 (6 bases). The germline V gene encodes CDR1 SEHNR and CDR2 FQNEAQ (reference sequence). The CDR3 consists of 16 residues. V was trimmed by 4 bases and J by 3 bases, leaving 16 bases between them. DNA for the CDR3: TGTGCCAGCAGCTCCACAGGGCCCCATTCCAATCAGCCCCAGCATTTT. Translating gives CASSSTGPHSNQPQHF.

The chain has TRBV6-5 and TRBJ1-2, with D maybe TRBD1 (5 bases). Trimming cost V 5 bases and J 4 bases, with 11 bases left between them. Germline CDR1 and CDR2: MNHEY and SVGAGI. The CDR3 contains 13 residues. CDR3 sequence: CASSPLDSYGYTF. The CDR3 DNA sequence: TGTGCCAGCAGTCCCCTCGACAGCTATGGCTACACCTTC.

The chain uses TRBV9 and TRBJ2-2; D call uncertain. V lost 1 base to trimming and J lost 0 bases, with 7 bases between them. Per the germline V gene, CDR1 is SGDLS and CDR2 is YYNGEE. CDR3 size: 15 residues. As DNA, the CDR3 is TGTGCCAGCAGCGTACTCTACCCGAACACCGGGGAGCTGTTTTTT. This gives the protein CASSVLYPNTGELFF.

The CDR3 DNA reads TGTGCCAGCAGCCAAGAGCAGGGGGGACCCTACGAGCAGTACTTC. Protein sequence: CASSQEQGGPYEQYF. The V and J genes are TRBV3-1 (or the pseudogene TRBV3-2) and TRBJ2-7; D may be TRBD1 (7 bases). CDR1 and CDR2 from the germline V gene are LGHDT and YNNKEL (reference sequence). Trimming took 0 bases from V and 2 from J, leaving 11 bases between them. This CDR3 region has 15 residues.

The V gene is TRBV29-1, the J gene TRBJ1-1, with D unclear. CDR1 and CDR2 from the germline V gene are SQVTM and ANQGSEA. Deletions cut 2 bases from V and 6 bases from J, with 13 bases between. This CDR3 is built from 13 residues. The CDR3 spells CSVENSLTAEAFF. DNA of the CDR3: TGCAGCGTTGAAAACAGTTTAACCGCTGAAGCTTTCTTT.

The rearrangement uses TRBV9 and TRBJ2-7; 9 positions match TRBD1. The J segment lost 5 bases and the V segment lost 3 bases, leaving 9 bases of the junction unmatched. The CDR3 sequence is 15 residues long. Germline V gene data show CDR1 as SGDLS and CDR2 as YYNGEE. CDR3 DNA sequence: TGTGCCAGCAGCGGACCGGGACAGGGCGTCCACGAGCAGTACTTC. Its translation is CASSGPGQGVHEQYF.

This chain connects TRBV3-1 (or the pseudogene TRBV3-2) to TRBJ2-2; TRBD1 or TRBD2 may be the D gene (6 bases each). The germline gives CDR1 LGHDT, CDR2 YNNKEL (reference sequence). The CDR3 length is 15 residues. V was pared by 4 bases and J by 5 bases, with 14 bases between. CDR3 coding DNA: TGTGCCAGCAGCCGAAGACAAGGGGGGACCGGGGAGCTGTTTTTT. Translation gives CASSRRQGGTGELFF.